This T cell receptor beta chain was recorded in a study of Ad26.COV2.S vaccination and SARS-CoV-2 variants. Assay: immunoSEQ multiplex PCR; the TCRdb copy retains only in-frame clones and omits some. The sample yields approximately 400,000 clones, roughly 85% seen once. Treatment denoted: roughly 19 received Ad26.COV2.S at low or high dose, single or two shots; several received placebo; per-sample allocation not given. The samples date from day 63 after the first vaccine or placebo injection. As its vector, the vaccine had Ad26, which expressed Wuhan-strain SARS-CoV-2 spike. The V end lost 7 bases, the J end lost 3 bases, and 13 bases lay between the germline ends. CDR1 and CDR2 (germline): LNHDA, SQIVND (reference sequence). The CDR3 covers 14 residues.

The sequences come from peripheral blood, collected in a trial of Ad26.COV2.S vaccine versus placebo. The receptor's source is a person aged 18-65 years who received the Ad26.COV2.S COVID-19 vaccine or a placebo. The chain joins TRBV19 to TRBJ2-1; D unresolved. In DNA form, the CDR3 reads TGTGCCAGTAATCCGGCGGAACGCTACAATGAGCAGTTCTTC. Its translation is CASNPAERYNEQFF.